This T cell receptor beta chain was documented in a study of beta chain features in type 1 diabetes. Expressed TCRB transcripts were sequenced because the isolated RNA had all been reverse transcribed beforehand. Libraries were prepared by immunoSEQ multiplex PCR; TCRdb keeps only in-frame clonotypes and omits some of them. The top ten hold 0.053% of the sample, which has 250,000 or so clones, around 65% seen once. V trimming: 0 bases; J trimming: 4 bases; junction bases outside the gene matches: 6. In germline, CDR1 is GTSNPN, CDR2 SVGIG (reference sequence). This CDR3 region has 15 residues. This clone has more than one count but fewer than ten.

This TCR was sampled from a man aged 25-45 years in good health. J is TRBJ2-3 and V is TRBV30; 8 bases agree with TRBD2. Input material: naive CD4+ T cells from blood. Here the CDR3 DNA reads TGTGCCTGGAGTGTAACGACGGGAGGGGCAGATACGCAGTATTTT. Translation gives CAWSVTTGGADTQYF.